The clone carrying this TCR beta chain was detected only a few times. Its antigen is still unknown. A much larger clone differs from this one at a single base, so this may be a read error. These data come from a study of T cell repertoires in cytomegalovirus infection. At the level of the study: Signatures in public TCR beta sequences pointed to both CMV infection and matching HLA type.

Germline V CDR1 and CDR2: SGHVS, FNYEAQ. The CDR3 runs 13 residues. V was clipped by 5 bases and J by 1 base, with 7 bases between them. TCRdb fed the reads into MiXCR, producing one record per CDR3 protein. The sample shows some 920,000 distinct CDR3 sequences, roughly 31% of them seen only once. The sample in question was cultured CD8+ T cells from PBMCs, obtained from culture after CMV antigen stimulation. The rearrangement uses TRBV7-6 and TRBJ2-3; D is ambiguous. This receptor was taken from a human donor in good health (CMV status not recorded). Some clones in this sample may be carry-over from other donors' samples. CDR3 region: CASSPARTDTQYF. The CDR3 nucleotides are TGTGCCAGCAGCCCCGCCCGCACAGATACGCAGTATTTT.